The clone carrying this TCR beta chain is labeled large. Its antigen is not known. The CDR3 consists of 15 residues. CDR1 and CDR2 (germline): SGHNT, YENEEA. Unmatched junction bases numbered 10, after V lost 6 bases and J lost 4 bases. This sample was taken from a study of T cells in localized non-small cell lung cancer. Here immunoSEQ multiplex PCR was the method, and the copy in TCRdb shows in-frame clones only, minus some. The sample lists more than 2,500 clones, about 26% seen once, with 25% to 30% in the top ten. Whole-study findings and limits: Tumor showed lower T cell clonality than uninvolved adjacent lung, where it was highest. Adjacent lung was found to contain a median around 58 of the top 100 tumor clones.

The clonotype was recovered from a male donor older than 55 with stage I lung adenocarcinoma. The sequences come from lung tumor tissue, collected before any cancer treatment. This chain connects TRBV11-3 to TRBJ2-3; TRBD1 matches 7 bases. The chain's CDR3 is CASSITRGGSDTQYF. CDR3 DNA: TGTGCCAGCAGTATCACACGAGGGGGCTCAGATACGCAGTATTTT.